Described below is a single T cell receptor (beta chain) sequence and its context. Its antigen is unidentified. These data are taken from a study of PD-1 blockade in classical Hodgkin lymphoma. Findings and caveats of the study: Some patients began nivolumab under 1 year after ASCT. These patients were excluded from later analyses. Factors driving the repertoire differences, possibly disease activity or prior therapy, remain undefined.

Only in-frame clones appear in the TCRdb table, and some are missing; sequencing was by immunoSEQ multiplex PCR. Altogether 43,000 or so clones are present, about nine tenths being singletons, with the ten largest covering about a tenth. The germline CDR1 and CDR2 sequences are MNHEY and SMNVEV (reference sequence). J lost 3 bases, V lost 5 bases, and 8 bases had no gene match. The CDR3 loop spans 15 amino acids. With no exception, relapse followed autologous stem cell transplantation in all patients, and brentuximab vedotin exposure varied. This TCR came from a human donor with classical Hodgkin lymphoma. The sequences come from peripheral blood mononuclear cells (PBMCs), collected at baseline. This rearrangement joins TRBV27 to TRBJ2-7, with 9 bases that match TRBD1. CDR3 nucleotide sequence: TGTGCCAGCAGTCCCCGGACAGGGGCGCTCTACGAGCAGTACTTC. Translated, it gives CASSPRTGALYEQYF.